The text below deals with one T cell receptor beta chain. The data were produced by immunoSEQ multiplex PCR, yet TCRdb's version contains in-frame clones alone and is incomplete. The sample contains 98,000 or so clones, about 85% of which appear only once. This sample was included in a study of OX40 agonist ivuxolimab in advanced cancers. Across the study: Patients took ivuxolimab, an agonistic anti-OX40 (CD134) antibody. Dose-escalation subjects each had hepatocellular carcinoma, melanoma, renal cell or head and neck cancer. Subjects had a mean age of around 60 years, with a range of roughly 20 to 79; 82.7% were male.

CDR1 SQVTM and CDR2 ANQGSEA come from the germline V gene. The V and J ends lost 7 bases and 3 bases respectively, with 15 bases between them. This CDR3 comprises 13 residues. The chain carries TRBV29-1 and TRBJ1-1; maybe TRBD1 (5 bases). The sequence was collected from an adult with an advanced solid tumor such as melanoma, head and neck, liver or kidney cancer. The sequences come from CD4+ or CD8+ T cells sorted from blood, collected in a trial of the OX40 agonist ivuxolimab. CDR3 residues: CSARQRLDTEAFF. As DNA, the CDR3 is TGCAGCGCCAGACAGCGGCTGGACACTGAAGCTTTCTTT.